This T cell receptor (beta chain) was identified in a study of blood T cell repertoires in COVID-19. Study-wide background: The cDNA or gDNA used as material had been derived from T cells, B-cell-depleted T cells, or PBMCs.

This clone was detected only once. Assay: immunoSEQ multiplex PCR; the TCRdb copy retains only in-frame clones and omits some. The sample lists around 220,000 clones; about 88% were seen once. V lost 5 bases and J lost 2; bases outside the gene matches: 4. The CDR3 extends over 15 amino acids. Germline loops: CDR1 SGHAT, CDR2 FQDESV (reference sequence). The chain uses TRBV11-1 and TRBJ1-3, with 9 nucleotides matching TRBD1. The TCR originated in a man aged 35 to 55 with active or convalescent COVID-19. Sequenced: peripheral blood. CDR3 region: CASSRQGEAGNTIYF. CDR3 DNA: TGTGCCAGCAGCAGACAGGGGGAAGCTGGAAACACCATATATTTT.